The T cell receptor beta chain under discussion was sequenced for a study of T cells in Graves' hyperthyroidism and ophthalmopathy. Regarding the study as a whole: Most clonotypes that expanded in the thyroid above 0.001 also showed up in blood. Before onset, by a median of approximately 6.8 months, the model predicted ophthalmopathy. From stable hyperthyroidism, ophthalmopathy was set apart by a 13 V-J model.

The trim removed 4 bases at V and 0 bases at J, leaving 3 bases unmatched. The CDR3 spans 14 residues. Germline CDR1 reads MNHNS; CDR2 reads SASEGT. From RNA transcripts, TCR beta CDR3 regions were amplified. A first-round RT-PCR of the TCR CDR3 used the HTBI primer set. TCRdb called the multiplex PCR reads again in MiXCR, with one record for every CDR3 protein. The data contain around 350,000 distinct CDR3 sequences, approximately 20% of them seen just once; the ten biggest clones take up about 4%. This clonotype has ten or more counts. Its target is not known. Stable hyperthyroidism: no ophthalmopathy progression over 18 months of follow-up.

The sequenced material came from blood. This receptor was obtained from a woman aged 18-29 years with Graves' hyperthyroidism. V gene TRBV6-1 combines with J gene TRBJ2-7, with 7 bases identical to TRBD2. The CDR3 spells CASSGGGYSYEQYF. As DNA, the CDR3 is TGTGCCAGCAGTGGGGGGGGGTACTCCTACGAGCAGTACTTC.